This record covers a single T cell receptor (beta chain). Antigen specificity is unknown. Expansion of antigen-specific CD4+ T cells with viral peptide pools was carried out by the ViraFEST assay before sequencing. When less than 12 days of culture had elapsed, CD4+ T cells were isolated. All vaccine recipients tested negative for nucleocapsid antibodies and had never contracted SARS-CoV-2 infection. The authors exchanged half the medium for IL-2 medium on days 3 and 7. The record originates from a study of vaccination effects on CD4 cells after COVID-19. TCRdb keeps only in-frame clones here, not all; method: immunoSEQ multiplex PCR. There are 30,000 to 45,000 clones in the sample; about two thirds occur only once, and roughly 20% lies in the top ten. This CDR3 comprises 13 residues. CDR1 MNHEY and CDR2 SVGAGI come from the germline V gene. V lost 7 bases and J 8 bases, leaving 12 bases between the germline ends.

Specimen: CD4+ T cells from PBMCs cultured with SARS-CoV-2 spike peptides, collected before COVID-19 vaccination. The source of this sequence is a human donor who received a COVID-19 vaccine. The chain carries TRBV6-5 and TRBJ1-6; D unresolved. The CDR3 coding sequence is TGTGCCAGCATGGAGGGCTCGGATTCACCCCTCCACTTT. Residues: CASMEGSDSPLHF.